This T cell receptor (beta chain) was profiled in a study of blood T cells in healthy people across ages. Germline lookup yields CDR1 SGDLS and CDR2 YYNGEE. CDR3 size: 14 residues. Combining a sample-barcoded 5' primer with a J-beta primer mix, a second PCR ran for roughly 6 to 12 cycles. TCRdb used MiXCR to reprocess the 5' RACE reads, holding one entry per CDR3 protein. Of under 800,000 distinct CDR3 sequences in the sample, around 21% were seen once. The receptor was derived from a man between 65 and 85 years old in good health. The sample comprised blood. The gene calls are TRBV9 and TRBJ2-5; 9 positions match TRBD2. TRBJ2-1 explains the end of the DNA better; the J call may be wrong. This chain's CDR3 is CASSVGLASGEQFF. Written as DNA, the CDR3 is TGTGCCAGCAGCGTCGGACTAGCGTCGGGTGAGCAGTTCTTC.